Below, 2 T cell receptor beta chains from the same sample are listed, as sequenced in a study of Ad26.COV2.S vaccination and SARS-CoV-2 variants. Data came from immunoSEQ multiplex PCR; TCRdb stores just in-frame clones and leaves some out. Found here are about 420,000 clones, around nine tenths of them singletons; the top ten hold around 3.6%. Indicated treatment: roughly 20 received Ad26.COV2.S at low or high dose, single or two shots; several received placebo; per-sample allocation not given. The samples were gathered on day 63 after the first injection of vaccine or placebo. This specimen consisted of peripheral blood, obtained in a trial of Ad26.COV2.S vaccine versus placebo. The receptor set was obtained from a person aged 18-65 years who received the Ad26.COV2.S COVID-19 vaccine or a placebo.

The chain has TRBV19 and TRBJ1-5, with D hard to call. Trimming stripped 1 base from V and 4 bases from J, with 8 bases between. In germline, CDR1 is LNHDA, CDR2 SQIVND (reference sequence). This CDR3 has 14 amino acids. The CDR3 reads CASSIGRTNQPQHF. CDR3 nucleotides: TGTGCCAGTAGTATAGGCCGGACGAATCAGCCCCAGCATTTT.

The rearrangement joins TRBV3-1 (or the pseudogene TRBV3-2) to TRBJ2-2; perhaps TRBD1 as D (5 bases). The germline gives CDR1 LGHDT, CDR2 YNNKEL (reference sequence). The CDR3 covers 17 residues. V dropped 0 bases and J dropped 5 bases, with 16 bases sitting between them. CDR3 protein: CASSQDQGLVGTGELFF. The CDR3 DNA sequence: TGTGCCAGCAGCCAAGACCAGGGCCTAGTTGGGACCGGGGAGCTGTTTTTT.